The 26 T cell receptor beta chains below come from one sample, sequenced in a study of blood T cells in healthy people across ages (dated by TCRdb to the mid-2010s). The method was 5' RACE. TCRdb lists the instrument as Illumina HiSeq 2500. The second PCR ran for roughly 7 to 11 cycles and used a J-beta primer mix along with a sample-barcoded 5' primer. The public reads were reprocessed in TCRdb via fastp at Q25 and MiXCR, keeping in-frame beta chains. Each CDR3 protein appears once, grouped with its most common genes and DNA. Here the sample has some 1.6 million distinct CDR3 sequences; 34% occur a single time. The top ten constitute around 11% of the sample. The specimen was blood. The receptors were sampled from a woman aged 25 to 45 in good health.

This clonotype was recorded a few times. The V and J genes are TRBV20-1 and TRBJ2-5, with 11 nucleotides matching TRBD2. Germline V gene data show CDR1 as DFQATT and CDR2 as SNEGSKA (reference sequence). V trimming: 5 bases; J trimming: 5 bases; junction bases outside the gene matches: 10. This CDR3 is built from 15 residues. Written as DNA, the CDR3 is TGCAGTGCTTCCCTTAGCGGGGGGGCCTTGGAGACCCAGTACTTC. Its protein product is CSASLSGGALETQYF.

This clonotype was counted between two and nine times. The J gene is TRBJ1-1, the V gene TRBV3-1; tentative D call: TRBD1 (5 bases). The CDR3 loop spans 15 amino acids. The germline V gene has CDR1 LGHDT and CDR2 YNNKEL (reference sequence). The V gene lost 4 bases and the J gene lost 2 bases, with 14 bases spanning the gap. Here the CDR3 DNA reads TGTGCCAGCAGCCGGGACGGGGCCCGCAACACTGAAGCTTTCTTT. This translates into CASSRDGARNTEAFF.

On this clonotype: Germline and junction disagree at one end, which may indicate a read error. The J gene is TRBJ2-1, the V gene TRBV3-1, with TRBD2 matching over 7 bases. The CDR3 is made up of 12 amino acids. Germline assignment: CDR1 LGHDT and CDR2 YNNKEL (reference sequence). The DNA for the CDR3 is TGTGTCAGCAGCCGTACTAGCGATGAGCAGTTCTTC. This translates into CVSSRTSDEQFF.

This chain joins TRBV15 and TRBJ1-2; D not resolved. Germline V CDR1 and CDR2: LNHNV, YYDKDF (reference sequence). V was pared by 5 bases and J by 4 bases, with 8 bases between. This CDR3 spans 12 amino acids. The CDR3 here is CATSLAGYGYTF. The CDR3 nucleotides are TGTGCCACCAGCTTGGCCGGCTATGGCTACACCTTC.

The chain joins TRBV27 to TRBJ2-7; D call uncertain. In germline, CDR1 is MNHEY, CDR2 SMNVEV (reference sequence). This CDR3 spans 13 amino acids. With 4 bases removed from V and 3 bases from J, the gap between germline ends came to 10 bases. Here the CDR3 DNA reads TGTGCCAGCAGTTCCCGCATAAACTACGAGCAGTACTTC. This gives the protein CASSSRINYEQYF.

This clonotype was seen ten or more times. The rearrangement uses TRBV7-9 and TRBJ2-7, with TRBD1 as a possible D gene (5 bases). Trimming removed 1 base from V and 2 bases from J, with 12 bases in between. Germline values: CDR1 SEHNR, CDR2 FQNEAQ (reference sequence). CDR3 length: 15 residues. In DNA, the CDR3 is TGTGCCAGCAGCTTAGGGCAGGGCCCAACCTACGAGCAGTACTTC. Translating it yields CASSLGQGPTYEQYF.

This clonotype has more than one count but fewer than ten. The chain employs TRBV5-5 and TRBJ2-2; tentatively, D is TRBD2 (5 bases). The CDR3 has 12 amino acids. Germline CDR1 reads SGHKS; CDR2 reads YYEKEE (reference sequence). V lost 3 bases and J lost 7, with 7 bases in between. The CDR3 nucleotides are TGTGCCAGCAGCTCTCGGGGCGGGGAGCTGTTTTTT. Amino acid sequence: CASSSRGGELFF.

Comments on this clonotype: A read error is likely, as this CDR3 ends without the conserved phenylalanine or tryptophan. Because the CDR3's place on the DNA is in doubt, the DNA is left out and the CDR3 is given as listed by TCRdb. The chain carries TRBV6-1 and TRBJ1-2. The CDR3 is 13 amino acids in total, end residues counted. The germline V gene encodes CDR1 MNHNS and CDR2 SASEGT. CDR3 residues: CAGTVTPDYGYTC.

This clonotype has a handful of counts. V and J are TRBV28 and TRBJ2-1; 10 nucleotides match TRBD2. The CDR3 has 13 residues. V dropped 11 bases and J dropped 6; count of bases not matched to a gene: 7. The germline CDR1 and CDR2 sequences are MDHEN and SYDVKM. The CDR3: CASWTSGGNEQFF. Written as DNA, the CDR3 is TGTGCCTCCTGGACTAGCGGAGGCAATGAGCAGTTCTTC.

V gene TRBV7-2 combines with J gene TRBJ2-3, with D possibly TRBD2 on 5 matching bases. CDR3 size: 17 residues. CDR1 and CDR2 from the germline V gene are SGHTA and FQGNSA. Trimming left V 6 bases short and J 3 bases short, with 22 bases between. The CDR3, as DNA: TGTGCCAGCAGTCCCCGACCGGTAGGGAGTTATACAGATACGCAGTATTTT. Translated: CASSPRPVGSYTDTQYF.

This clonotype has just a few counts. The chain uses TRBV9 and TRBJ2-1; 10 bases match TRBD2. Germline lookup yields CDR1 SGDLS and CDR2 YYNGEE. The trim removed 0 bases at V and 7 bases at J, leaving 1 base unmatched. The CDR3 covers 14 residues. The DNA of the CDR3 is TGTGCCAGCAGCGTAGGGACTAGCGGTAATGAGCAGTTCTTC. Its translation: CASSVGTSGNEQFF.

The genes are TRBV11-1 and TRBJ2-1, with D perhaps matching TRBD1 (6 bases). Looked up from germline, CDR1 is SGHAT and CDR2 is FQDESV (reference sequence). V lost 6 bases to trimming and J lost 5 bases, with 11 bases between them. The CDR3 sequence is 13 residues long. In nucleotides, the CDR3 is TGTGCCAGCAGTCACAGGGAGAACAATGAGCAGTTCTTC. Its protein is CASSHRENNEQFF.

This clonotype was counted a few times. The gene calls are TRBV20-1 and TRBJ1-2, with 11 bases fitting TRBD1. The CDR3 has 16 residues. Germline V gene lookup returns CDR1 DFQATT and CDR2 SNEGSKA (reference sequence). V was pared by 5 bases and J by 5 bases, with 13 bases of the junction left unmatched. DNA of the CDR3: TGCAGTGCTGGGATCGGACACGGACAGGGGGCATATGGCTACACCTTC. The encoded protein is CSAGIGHGQGAYGYTF.

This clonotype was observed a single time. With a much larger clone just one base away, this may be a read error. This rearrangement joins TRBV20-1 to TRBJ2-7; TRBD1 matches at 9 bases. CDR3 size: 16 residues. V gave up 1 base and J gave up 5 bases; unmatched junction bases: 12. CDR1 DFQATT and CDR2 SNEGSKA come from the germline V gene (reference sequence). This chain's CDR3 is CSARAKWGQGLHEQYF. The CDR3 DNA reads TGCAGTGCTAGAGCCAAATGGGGACAGGGTCTCCACGAGCAGTACTTC.

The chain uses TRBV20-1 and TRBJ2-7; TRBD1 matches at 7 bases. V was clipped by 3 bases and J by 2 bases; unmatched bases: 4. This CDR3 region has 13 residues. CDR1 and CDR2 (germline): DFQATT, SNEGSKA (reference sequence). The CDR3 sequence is CSARDDRAYEQYF. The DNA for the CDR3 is TGCAGTGCTAGGGATGACAGGGCCTACGAGCAGTACTTC.

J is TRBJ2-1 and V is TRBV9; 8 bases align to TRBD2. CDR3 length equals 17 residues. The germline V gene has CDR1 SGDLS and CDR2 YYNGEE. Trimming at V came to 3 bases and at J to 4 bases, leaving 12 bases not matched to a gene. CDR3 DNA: TGTGCCAGCAGCGCACCGGAGTACGGGGGGGTTTACAATGAGCAGTTCTTC. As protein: CASSAPEYGGVYNEQFF.

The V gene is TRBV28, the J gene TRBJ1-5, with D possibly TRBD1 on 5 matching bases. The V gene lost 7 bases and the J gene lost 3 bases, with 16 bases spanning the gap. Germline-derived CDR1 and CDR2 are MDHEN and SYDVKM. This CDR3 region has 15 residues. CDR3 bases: TGTGCCAGCACCAAAATGGGGCGGATCAATCAGCCCCAGCATTTT. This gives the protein CASTKMGRINQPQHF.

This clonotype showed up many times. CDR3 DNA: TGCAGTGCTAGAGAAACACTCACAGATACGCAGTATTTT. As protein: CSARETLTDTQYF. The chain uses TRBV20-1 and TRBJ2-3; D not certain. The ends were cut back, 0 bases at V and 2 bases at J, with 6 bases in the middle. The CDR3 extends over 13 amino acids. Germline-derived CDR1 and CDR2 are DFQATT and SNEGSKA (reference sequence).

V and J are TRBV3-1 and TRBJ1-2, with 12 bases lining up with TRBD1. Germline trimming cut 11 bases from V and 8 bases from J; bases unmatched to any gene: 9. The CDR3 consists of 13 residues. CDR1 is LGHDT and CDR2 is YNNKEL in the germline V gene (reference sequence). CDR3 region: CASRDRGREGYTF. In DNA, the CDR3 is TGTGCCTCCCGGGACAGGGGGCGAGAGGGCTACACCTTC.

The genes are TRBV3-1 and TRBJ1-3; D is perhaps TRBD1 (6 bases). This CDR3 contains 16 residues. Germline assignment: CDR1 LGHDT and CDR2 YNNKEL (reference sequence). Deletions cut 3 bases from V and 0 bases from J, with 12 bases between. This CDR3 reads CASSHPRTVSGNTIYF. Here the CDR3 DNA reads TGTGCCAGCAGCCACCCCAGGACAGTCTCTGGAAACACCATATATTTT.

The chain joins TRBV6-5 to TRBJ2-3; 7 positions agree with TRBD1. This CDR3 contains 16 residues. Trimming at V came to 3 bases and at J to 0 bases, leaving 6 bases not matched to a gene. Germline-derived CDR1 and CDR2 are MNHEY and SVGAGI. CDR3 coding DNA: TGTGCCAGCAGTTATACGACAGGGCCTAGCACAGATACGCAGTATTTT. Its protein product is CASSYTTGPSTDTQYF.

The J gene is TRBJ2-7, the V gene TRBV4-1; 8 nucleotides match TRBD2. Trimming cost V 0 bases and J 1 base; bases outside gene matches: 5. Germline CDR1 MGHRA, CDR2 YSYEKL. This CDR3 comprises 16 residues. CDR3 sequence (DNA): TGCGCCAGCAGCCAAGATACGAGCGGGGGTTCCTACGAGCAGTACTTC. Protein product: CASSQDTSGGSYEQYF.

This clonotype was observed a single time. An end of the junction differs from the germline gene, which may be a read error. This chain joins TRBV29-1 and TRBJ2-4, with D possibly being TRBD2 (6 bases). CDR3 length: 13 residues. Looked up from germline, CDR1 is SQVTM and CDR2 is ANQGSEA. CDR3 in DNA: TGCAACGTTGTCGTAGCGGACAAAAACATTCAGTACTTC. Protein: CNVVVADKNIQYF.

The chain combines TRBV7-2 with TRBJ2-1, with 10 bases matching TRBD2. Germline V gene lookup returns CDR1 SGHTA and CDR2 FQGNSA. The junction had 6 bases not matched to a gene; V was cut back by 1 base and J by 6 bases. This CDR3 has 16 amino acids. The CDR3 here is CASSLDFSGGFNEQFF. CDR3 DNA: TGTGCCAGCAGCTTAGACTTTAGCGGGGGGTTCAATGAGCAGTTCTTC.

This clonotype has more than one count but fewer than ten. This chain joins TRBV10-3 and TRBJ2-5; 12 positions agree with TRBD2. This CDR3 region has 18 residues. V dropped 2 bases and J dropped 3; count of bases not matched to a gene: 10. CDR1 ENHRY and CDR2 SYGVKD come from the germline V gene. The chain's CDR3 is CAISERSTSGGLEETQYF. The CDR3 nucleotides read TGTGCCATCAGTGAGAGGTCAACTAGCGGGGGGCTCGAAGAGACCCAGTACTTC.

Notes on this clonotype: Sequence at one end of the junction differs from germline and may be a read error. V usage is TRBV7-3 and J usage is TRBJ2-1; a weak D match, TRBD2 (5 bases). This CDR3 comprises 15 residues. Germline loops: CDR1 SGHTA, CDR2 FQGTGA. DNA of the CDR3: TGTGCCGGCAGCCCGGTGAGGACCGGGATTTTGGAGCAGTTCTTC. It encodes CAGSPVRTGILEQFF. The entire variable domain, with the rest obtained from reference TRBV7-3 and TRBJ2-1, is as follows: GAGVSQTPSNKVTEKGKYVELRCDPISGHTALYWYRQSLGQGPEFLIYFQGTGAADDSGLPNDRFFAVRPEGSVSTLKIQRTERGDSAVYLCAGSPVRTGILEQFFGPGTRLTVL.